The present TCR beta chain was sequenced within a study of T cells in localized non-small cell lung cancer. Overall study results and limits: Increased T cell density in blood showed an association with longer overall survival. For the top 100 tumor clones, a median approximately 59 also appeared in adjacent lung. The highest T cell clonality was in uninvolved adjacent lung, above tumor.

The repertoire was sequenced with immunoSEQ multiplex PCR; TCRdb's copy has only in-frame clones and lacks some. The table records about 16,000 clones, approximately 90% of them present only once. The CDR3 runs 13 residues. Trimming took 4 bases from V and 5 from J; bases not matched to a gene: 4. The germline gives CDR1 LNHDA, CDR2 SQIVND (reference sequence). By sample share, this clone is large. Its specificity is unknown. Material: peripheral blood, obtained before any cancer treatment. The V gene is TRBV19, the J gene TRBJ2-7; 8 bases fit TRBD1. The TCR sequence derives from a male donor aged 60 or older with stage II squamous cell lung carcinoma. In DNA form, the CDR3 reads TGTGCCAGTAGTAAGACAGGGGAGAACGAGCAGTACTTC. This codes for CASSKTGENEQYF.